This T cell receptor beta chain was sequenced during a study of blood T cell repertoires in COVID-19. Study in general: The samples span acute and convalescent COVID-19 from the United States, Italy and Spain. Nucleic acid was either cDNA or gDNA, and it came from T cells, B-cell-depleted T cells, or PBMCs.

The ends lost 6 bases at V and 2 bases at J; junction bases unmatched: 3. Germline assignment: CDR1 SNHLY and CDR2 FYNNEI. There are 14 residues in the CDR3. In the original analysis: Amplification with reference gene primers provided the estimates of nucleated cell counts. TCRdb keeps only in-frame clones here, not all; method: immunoSEQ multiplex PCR. That table gives V, J and clone size, and the DNA gave D and trimming. Among 150,000 to 200,000 clones, over 75% were seen once, and the ten largest hold 9.8%. This sequence was found in a woman of 80 years or more with acute or convalescent COVID-19. The chain has TRBV2 and TRBJ2-3, with TRBD1 matching over 9 bases. Sequencing was carried out using peripheral blood. The CDR3 reads CASSWTGATDTQYF. For the CDR3, the DNA is TGTGCCAGCAGCTGGACAGGGGCCACAGATACGCAGTATTTT.